This T cell receptor (beta chain) stems from a study of regulatory T cells in long-lasting Graves disease. As to time point: persistent/refractory GD, antithyroid drugs over 5 years with positive TRAb. Extracted PBMC RNA gave rise to the TCR library. With V trimmed by 3 bases and J by 5 bases, 6 bases remained unmatched. The CDR3 loop spans 15 amino acids. CDR1 and CDR2 from the germline V gene are LNHDA and SQIVND (reference sequence). Investigators prepared the TCR beta libraries by applying iRepertoire HTBI primers and Arm-PCR of CDR3 regions. TCRdb re-analysed the multiplex PCR reads in MiXCR, keeping a single row per CDR3 protein. Here the sample spans 350,000 to 500,000 distinct CDR3 sequences, around a fifth being singletons. This clonotype was counted only a few times.

V and J are TRBV19 and TRBJ1-1; TRBD1 aligns across 10 bases. Specimen: peripheral blood mononuclear cells (PBMCs), collected when the disease was refractory, from a patient treated with antithyroid drugs. This receptor was obtained from a female donor with Graves disease. The CDR3 is CASSILDRGYTEAFF. CDR3 DNA: TGTGCCAGTAGTATTCTGGACAGGGGGTATACTGAAGCTTTCTTT.